Below, 15 T cell receptor beta chains from the same sample are listed, as sequenced in a study of cytomegalovirus exposure and HLA in healthy donors. PCR employed 60 Vbeta and 13 Jbeta primers. Data came from immunoSEQ multiplex PCR; TCRdb stores just in-frame clones and leaves some out. The sample has about 100,000 clones, around 85% seen once. The specimen was PBMCs. These receptors were taken from a man aged 25 to 40 in good health and CMV-seronegative.

The chain is built from TRBV6-4 and TRBJ1-6; D is unclear. Trimming removed 4 bases from V and 6 bases from J, with 10 bases in between. CDR3 length equals 14 residues. Germline CDR1 MRHNA, CDR2 SNTAGT. CDR3: CASSVASVNSPLHF. CDR3 nucleotide sequence: TGTGCCAGCAGTGTGGCCTCAGTTAATTCACCCCTCCACTTT.

The chain has TRBV11-2 and TRBJ2-1, with unresolved D. Trimming removed 4 bases from V and 7 bases from J, with 5 bases in between. CDR1 and CDR2 (germline): SGHAT, FQNNGV. The CDR3 is 11 residues long. The CDR3 loop is CASSSLNEQFF. CDR3 nucleotide sequence: TGTGCCAGCAGCTCCCTGAATGAGCAGTTCTTC.

This rearrangement joins TRBV4-1 to TRBJ2-7, with D maybe TRBD2 (5 bases). V was cut by 0 bases and J by 2 bases, with 11 bases left in between. Germline V gene lookup returns CDR1 MGHRA and CDR2 YSYEKL. The CDR3 totals 15 residues. CDR3 bases: TGCGCCAGCAGCCAAGAAAAGGACGGGACCTACGAGCAGTACTTC. Its protein is CASSQEKDGTYEQYF.

About this clone itself: The junction differs from germline at one of its ends, possibly a read error. The CDR3 coding sequence is TGTGCTAGCAGCCTCGGGACAGCCTACAATGAGCAGTTCTTC. As protein: CASSLGTAYNEQFF. The chain uses TRBV7-7 and TRBJ2-1, with 7 bases lining up with TRBD1. The CDR3 spans 14 residues. Looked up from germline, CDR1 is SSHAT and CDR2 is FNYEAQ (reference sequence).

In nucleotides, the CDR3 is TGTGCCAGCTCACCCCGAGCCCTATTTGGGACAGGCCAAATGGGGGTAGCCAAAAACATTCAGTACTTC. It is translated as CASSPRALFGTGQMGVAKNIQYF. The rearrangement joins TRBV18 to TRBJ2-4, with 8 bases aligning to TRBD1. J gave up 0 bases and V 3 bases, and 25 bases lay outside the gene matches. The CDR3 is 23 amino acids. Germline V CDR1 and CDR2: KGHSH, LQKENI.

The CDR3 region has the DNA TGTGCCTGGAGCTGGCCAAACCCGAACACTGAAGCTTTCTTT. The encoded protein is CAWSWPNPNTEAFF. This chain uses TRBV30 with TRBJ1-1; the D is unclear. The ends were cut back, 3 bases at V and 1 base at J, with 12 bases in the middle. This CDR3 region has 14 residues. CDR1 GTSNPN and CDR2 SVGIG come from the germline V gene (reference sequence). Full variable domain (missing parts from reference TRBV30 and TRBJ1-1): SQTIHQWPATLVQPVGSPLSLECTVEGTSNPNLYWYRQAAGRGLQLLFYSVGIGQISSEVPQNLSASRPQDRQFILSSKKLLLSDSGFYLCAWSWPNPNTEAFFGQGTRLTVV.

V usage is TRBV29-1 and J usage is TRBJ2-3; a possible D gene is TRBD1 (6 bases). Germline CDR1 and CDR2: SQVTM and ANQGSEA. Trimming shortened V by 3 bases and J by 4 bases, and 14 bases separated the two germline ends. This CDR3 region has 14 residues. The CDR3 loop is CSVEGQGSSDTQYF. As DNA, the CDR3 is TGCAGCGTTGAGGGGCAGGGGAGTTCAGATACGCAGTATTTT.

This clone has just a few counts. J is TRBJ2-3 and V is TRBV7-2; 12 bases agree with TRBD1. The J segment lost 4 bases and the V segment lost 5 bases, leaving 4 bases of the junction unmatched. Germline V gives CDR1 SGHTA, CDR2 FQGNSA. This CDR3 contains 15 residues. The CDR3 loop reads CASSPRDRGPDTQYF. In DNA, the CDR3 is TGTGCCAGCAGCCCCCGGGACAGGGGGCCAGATACGCAGTATTTT.

V usage is TRBV5-1 and J usage is TRBJ1-4; D ambiguous. V gave up 4 bases and J gave up 4 bases, with 8 bases separating them. The germline gives CDR1 SGHRS, CDR2 YFSETQ. The CDR3 is 13 amino acids. The DNA for the CDR3 is TGCGCCAGCAGCCGCCGGGATAATGAAAAACTGTTTTTT. Translated: CASSRRDNEKLFF.

The chain recombines TRBV5-1 with TRBJ1-1, with D maybe TRBD1 (6 bases). The CDR3 extends over 15 amino acids. V was pared by 0 bases and J by 0 bases, with 9 bases between. The germline V gene encodes CDR1 SGHRS and CDR2 YFSETQ. The CDR3 region is CASSLAQGLNTEAFF. The CDR3 DNA reads TGCGCCAGCAGCTTGGCTCAGGGGCTGAACACTGAAGCTTTCTTT.

This chain uses TRBV29-1 with TRBJ2-7; possibly TRBD1 for D (5 bases). The V gene lost 3 bases and the J gene lost 5 bases, with 14 bases spanning the gap. Germline V gene lookup returns CDR1 SQVTM and CDR2 ANQGSEA. The CDR3 is made up of 13 amino acids. CDR3 residues: CSVDAQGINEQYF. The CDR3, as DNA: TGCAGCGTTGATGCCCAGGGTATAAACGAGCAGTACTTC.

The chain couples TRBV29-1 to TRBJ2-2; D remains unclear. The germline V gene encodes CDR1 SQVTM and CDR2 ANQGSEA. This CDR3 is 14 amino acids long. The germline V and J ends were trimmed by 3 bases and 2 bases, with 10 bases remaining between them. DNA for the CDR3: TGCAGCGTTGAGTTTTGGCCCAACACCGGGGAGCTGTTTTTT. Translating gives CSVEFWPNTGELFF.

This clone appeared a few times. V usage is TRBV6-1 and J usage is TRBJ1-1; tentative D call: TRBD1 (5 bases). The CDR3 is 12 amino acids. V was cut by 8 bases and J by 5 bases, with 12 bases left in between. Germline CDR1 and CDR2: MNHNS and SASEGT. The CDR3 region has the DNA TGTGCCAGCGGGCAGGGAAATACTGAAGCTTTCTTT. Residues: CASGQGNTEAFF.

The rearrangement uses TRBV29-1 and TRBJ2-1; the match to TRBD2 covers 10 bases. CDR3 length equals 13 residues. The V segment lost 6 bases and the J segment 7 bases; nucleotides outside the gene matches: 6. Germline CDR1 SQVTM, CDR2 ANQGSEA. This chain's CDR3 is CSVWLAGDNEQFF. The CDR3 bases are TGCAGCGTGTGGCTAGCGGGAGATAATGAGCAGTTCTTC.

This clone was recorded once. The chain carries TRBV5-1 and TRBJ1-1, with a tentative D call TRBD1 (6 bases). V lost 2 bases and J lost 8, with 16 bases in between. The CDR3 spans 14 residues. Germline V lookup: CDR1 SGHRS, CDR2 YFSETQ. The CDR3 protein is CASSLQQGRLEAFF. The CDR3 region has the DNA TGCGCCAGCAGCTTACAACAGGGCCGACTCGAAGCTTTCTTT.